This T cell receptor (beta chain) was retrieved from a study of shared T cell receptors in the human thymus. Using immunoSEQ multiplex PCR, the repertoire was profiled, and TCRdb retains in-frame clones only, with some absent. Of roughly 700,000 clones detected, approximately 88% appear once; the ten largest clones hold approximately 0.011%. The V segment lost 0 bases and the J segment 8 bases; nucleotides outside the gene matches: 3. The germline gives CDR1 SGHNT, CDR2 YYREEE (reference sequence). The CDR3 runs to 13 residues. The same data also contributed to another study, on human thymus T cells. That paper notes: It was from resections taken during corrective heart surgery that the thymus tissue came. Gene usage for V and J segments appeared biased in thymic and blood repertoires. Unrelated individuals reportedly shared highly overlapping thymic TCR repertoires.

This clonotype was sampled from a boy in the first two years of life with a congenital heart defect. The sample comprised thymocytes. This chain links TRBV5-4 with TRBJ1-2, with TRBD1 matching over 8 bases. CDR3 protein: CASSLGTGKGYTF. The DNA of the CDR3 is TGTGCCAGCAGCTTGGGGACAGGGAAAGGCTACACCTTC.